This T cell receptor (beta chain) was found in a study of T-cell reconstitution after alpha-beta-depleted transplantation in children. CDR1 is MDHEN and CDR2 is SYDVKM in the germline V gene. This CDR3 spans 14 amino acids. Between the trimmed V and J ends, which lost 8 bases and 5 bases, there was a span of 16 bases. Preparing the TCRbeta library involved the use of unique molecular identifiers. TCRdb reprocessed the PCR reads with MiXCR, giving one entry per CDR3 protein. The sample shows about 440,000 distinct CDR3 sequences, 43% of them seen only once. With respect to this clonotype: Its antigen is still unknown.

Study results and limitations: Newly made T cells mostly supplied T-cell counts and diversity one year after transplant. Reportedly, alpha-beta T cells present about two months post-transplant originated from several hundred expanded clones of graft origin. The origin of high day-60 TCRbeta diversity in some patients lay in surviving recipient T cells and thymic progenitors.

This chain joins TRBV28 and TRBJ1-3; TRBD1 might be the D (6 bases). The starting material was PBMCs, obtained before TCRalphabeta/CD19-depleted stem cell transplant. The sequence derives from a girl aged 2 to 9 with aplastic anemia, due to receive a stem cell transplant. The CDR3 region has the DNA TGTGCCAGCCAACAGGGTGATGTGCGAAACACCATATATTTT. This encodes CASQQGDVRNTIYF.